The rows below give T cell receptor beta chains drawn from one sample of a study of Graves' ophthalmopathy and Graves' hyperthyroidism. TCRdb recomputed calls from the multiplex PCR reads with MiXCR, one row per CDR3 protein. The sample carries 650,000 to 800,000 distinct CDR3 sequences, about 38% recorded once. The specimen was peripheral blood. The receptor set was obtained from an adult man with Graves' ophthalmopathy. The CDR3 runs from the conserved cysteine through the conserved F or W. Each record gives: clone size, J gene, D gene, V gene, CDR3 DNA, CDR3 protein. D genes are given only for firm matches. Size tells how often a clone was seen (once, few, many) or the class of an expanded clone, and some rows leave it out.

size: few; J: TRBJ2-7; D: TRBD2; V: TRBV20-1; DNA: TGCAGTGCTAGAGATAGCGGGAGCATAACCTACGAGCAGTACTTC; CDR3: CSARDSGSITYEQYF
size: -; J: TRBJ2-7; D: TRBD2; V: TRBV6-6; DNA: TGTGCCAGCAGTTACCCCGGACTAGCGGGAAGAGAGCAGTACTTC; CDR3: CASSYPGLAGREQYF
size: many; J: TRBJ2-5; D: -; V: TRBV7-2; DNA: TGTGCCAGCAGCCGCCTCGCGGCTACACAAGAGACCCAGTACTTC; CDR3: CASSRLAATQETQYF
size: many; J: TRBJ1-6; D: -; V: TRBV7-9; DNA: TGTGCCAGCAGCTTGAAACAACCTCATAGGGGAATATCACCCCTCCACTTT; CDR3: CASSLKQPHRGISPLHF
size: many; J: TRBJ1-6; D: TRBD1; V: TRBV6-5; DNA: TGTGCCAGCAGTCACCGGGACAGTCATAATTCACCCCTCCACTTT; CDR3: CASSHRDSHNSPLHF
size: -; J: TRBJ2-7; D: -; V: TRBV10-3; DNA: TGTGCCATCAGTGAAGCAGGGCTGGGCGAGCAGTACTTC; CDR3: CAISEAGLGEQYF
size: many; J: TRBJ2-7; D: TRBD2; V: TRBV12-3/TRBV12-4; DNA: TGTGCCAGCAGCCTTACTAGCGCCTCCTACGAGCAGTACTTC; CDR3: CASSLTSASYEQYF
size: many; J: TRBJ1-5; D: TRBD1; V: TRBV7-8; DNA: TGTGCCAGCAGCACAGACAGGGGGCGCAATCAGCCCCAGCATTTT; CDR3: CASSTDRGRNQPQHF
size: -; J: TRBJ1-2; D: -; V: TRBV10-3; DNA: TGTGCCATCAGTTACTCGATGTGGGGGCAAGATGGCTACACCTTC; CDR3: CAISYSMWGQDGYTF
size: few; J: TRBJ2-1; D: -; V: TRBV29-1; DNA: TGCAGCGTCGCGTTGGGCCTTAGCGGTACCGAGCAGTTCTTC; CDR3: CSVALGLSGTEQFF
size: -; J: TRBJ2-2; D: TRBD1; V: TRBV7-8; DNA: TGTGCCAGCAATAAGGGACAGGGGGACACCGGGGAGCTGTTTTTT; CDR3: CASNKGQGDTGELFF
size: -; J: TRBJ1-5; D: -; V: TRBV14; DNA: TGCGCCAGCAGCCAATCCGGAGAGGGCGGTCAGCCCCAGCATTTT; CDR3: CASSQSGEGGQPQHF
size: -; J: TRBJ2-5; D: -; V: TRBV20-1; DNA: TGCAGTGCTAGAGTGCGGGGGCAAGAGATCCAGTACTTC; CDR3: CSARVRGQEIQYF
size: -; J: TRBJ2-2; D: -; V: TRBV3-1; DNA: TGTGCCAGCAGTCCTGGAGCTGTAGTGGGCGGGGAGCTGTTTTTT; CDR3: CASSPGAVVGGELFF
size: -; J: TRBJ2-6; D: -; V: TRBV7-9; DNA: TGTGCCAGCAGCTTAAACCAGGGAGCTGGGGCCAACGTCCTGACTTTC; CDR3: CASSLNQGAGANVLTF
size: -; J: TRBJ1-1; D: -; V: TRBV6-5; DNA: TGTGCCAGCAGGCTAGGGGAAAGAACTGAAGCTTTCTTT; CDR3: CASRLGERTEAFF
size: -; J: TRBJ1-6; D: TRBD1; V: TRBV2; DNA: TGTGCCAGCATTGCGACAGGGCAGGCACCCCTCCACTTT; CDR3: CASIATGQAPLHF
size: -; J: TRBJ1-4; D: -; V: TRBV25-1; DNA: TGTGCCAGCAGTGGGGCGGGACATCCGGAAAAACTGTTTTTT; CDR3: CASSGAGHPEKLFF
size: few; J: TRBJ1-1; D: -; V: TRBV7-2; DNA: TGTGCCAGCATCCGAGCGGTCACGGGGACTGAAGCTTTCTTT; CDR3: CASIRAVTGTEAFF
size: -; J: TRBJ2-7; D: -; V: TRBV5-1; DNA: TGCGCCAGCAGCTTGGGAGGGACTGCAGGCGAGCAGTACTTC; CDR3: CASSLGGTAGEQYF
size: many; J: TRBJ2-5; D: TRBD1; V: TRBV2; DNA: TGTGCCAGCAGAAAACAGGGGGCGAATTCGGAGACCCAGTACTTC; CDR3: CASRKQGANSETQYF
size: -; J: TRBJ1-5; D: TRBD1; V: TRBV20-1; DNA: TGCAGTGCCAGTAGCCGGGGGACAGGAGCACAGCCCCAGCATTTT; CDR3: CSASSRGTGAQPQHF
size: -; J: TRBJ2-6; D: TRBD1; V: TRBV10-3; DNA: TGTGCCATCAGTGGTGGACAGGGGGGAGTCGGCGTCCTGACTTTC; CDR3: CAISGGQGGVGVLTF
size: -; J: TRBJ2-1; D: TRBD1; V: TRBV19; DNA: TGTGCCAGTAGAGGGGGCGGTCCTGAGCAGTTCTTC; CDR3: CASRGGGPEQFF
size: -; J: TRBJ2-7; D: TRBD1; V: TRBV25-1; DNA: TGCGCCAGCAACGCCGGGACAGCGAGCTCCTACGAGCAGTACTTC; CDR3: CASNAGTASSYEQYF
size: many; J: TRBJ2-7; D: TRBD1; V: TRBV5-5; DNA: TGTGCCAGCGGTGACAGGGGCCCCGAGCAGTACTTC; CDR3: CASGDRGPEQYF
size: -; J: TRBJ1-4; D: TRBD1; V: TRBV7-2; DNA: TGTGCCAGCAGCCAAGTCCCGGGACAGGGGCGCCGGGAAAAACTGTTTTTT; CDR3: CASSQVPGQGRREKLFF
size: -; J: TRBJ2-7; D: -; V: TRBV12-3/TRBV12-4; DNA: TGTGCCAGCTCACCAACGGGGGCGGGAGCAAGCGAGCAGTACTTC; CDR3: CASSPTGAGASEQYF
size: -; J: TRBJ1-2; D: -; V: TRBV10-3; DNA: TGTGCCTGGAGTGGCAGTTGTGGGGCTAACTATGGCTACACCTTC; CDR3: CAWSGSCGANYGYTF
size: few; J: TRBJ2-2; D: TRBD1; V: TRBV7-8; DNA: TGCGCCAGCAGCCAAGATTGGACAGGCTATACCGGGGAGCTGTTTTTT; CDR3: CASSQDWTGYTGELFF
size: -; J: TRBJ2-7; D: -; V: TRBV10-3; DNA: TGTGCCATCAGTGGACAGAATCAGCCCCAGCAGTACTTC; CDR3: CAISGQNQPQQYF
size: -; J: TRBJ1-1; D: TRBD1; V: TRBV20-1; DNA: TGCAGTGCTATTGACAGGGGGCGCGAAACTGAAGCTTTCTTT; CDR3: CSAIDRGRETEAFF
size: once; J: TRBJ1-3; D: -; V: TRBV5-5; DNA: TGTGCCAGCAGCCAAGATTTATCCGTCCGGTCCTCTGGAAACACCATATATTTT; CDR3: CASSQDLSVRSSGNTIYF
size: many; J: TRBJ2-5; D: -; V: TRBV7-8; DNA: TGTGCCAGCAGCCCCGGACGCCACCAAGAGACCCAGTACTTC; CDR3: CASSPGRHQETQYF
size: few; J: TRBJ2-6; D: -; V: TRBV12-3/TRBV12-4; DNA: TGTGCCAGCTCCCCGGGGTTTTTTGGGGCCAACGTCCTGACTTTC; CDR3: CASSPGFFGANVLTF
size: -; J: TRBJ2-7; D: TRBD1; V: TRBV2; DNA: TGTGCCAGCTTACGGACAGGGGCCTACGAGCAGTACTTC; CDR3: CASLRTGAYEQYF
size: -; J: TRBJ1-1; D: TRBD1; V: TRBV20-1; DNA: TGCAGTGCTCATGACAGGGGGCAAAAGAACACTGAAGCTTTCTTT; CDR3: CSAHDRGQKNTEAFF
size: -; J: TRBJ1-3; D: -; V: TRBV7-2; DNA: TGTGCCAGAAGTCCCACCAGGACAACTGGAAACACCATATATTTT; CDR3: CARSPTRTTGNTIYF
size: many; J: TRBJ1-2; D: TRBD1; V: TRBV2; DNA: TGTGCCAGCAGTGAGAGGACAGGGGGCCGTGTCTATGGCTACACCTTC; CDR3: CASSERTGGRVYGYTF
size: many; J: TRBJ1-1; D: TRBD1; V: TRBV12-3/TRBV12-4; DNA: TGTGCCAGCAAACGACAGGGAGGAGGCACTGAAGCTTTCTTT; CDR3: CASKRQGGGTEAFF
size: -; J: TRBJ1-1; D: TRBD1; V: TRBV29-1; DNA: TGCAGCCGGAACAGGGGCACGGAGGGAGAAGCTTTCTTT; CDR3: CSRNRGTEGEAFF
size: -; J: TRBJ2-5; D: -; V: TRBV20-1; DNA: TGCAGTGCTAGAGATCACGGGACTCAGTACCAAGAGACCCAGTACTTC; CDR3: CSARDHGTQYQETQYF
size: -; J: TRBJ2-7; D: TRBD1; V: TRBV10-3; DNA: TGTGCCATCAGTGTCCTGGGCAGGGGGCCAGGACCGGCCTACGAGCAGTACTTC; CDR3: CAISVLGRGPGPAYEQYF
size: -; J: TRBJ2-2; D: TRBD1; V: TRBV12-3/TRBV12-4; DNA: TGTGCCAGCAGGAAGACAGGGGCGGACGGGGAGCTGTTTTTT; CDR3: CASRKTGADGELFF